This T cell receptor (beta chain) is from a study of blood T cell repertoires in COVID-19. Study details: Specimens from acute and convalescent COVID-19 originated in the United States, Italy and Spain.

The protocol was immunoSEQ multiplex PCR, while the TCRdb copy is restricted to in-frame clones and leaves out a portion. The table shows approximately 180,000 clones, with around 85% occurring only once. Germline loops: CDR1 MNHEY, CDR2 SMNVEV (reference sequence). The CDR3 has 16 residues. Losses at the gene ends were 5 bases for V and 5 bases for J; bases not matched to a gene: 11. This rearrangement joins TRBV27 to TRBJ1-2; 10 bases align to TRBD1. This receptor was obtained from a man in his forties who had recovered from COVID-19. The sequenced sample was PBMCs or T cells enriched from blood (not recorded which). CDR3 coding DNA: TGTGCCAGCAGTGCTAACCCGGAGGGACAGGGGTATGGCTACACCTTC. Its protein product is CASSANPEGQGYGYTF.